The rows below give T cell receptor beta chains drawn from one sample of a study of blood T cell repertoires in COVID-19. Assay: immunoSEQ multiplex PCR; the TCRdb copy retains only in-frame clones and omits some. The table shows 130,000 or so clones, with around four fifths occurring only once. Input material: PBMCs or T cells enriched from blood (not recorded which). All receptors derive from a man aged 35-49 years with acute COVID-19. Both conserved end residues are part of each CDR3. D genes are given only for firm matches. Where a row states a size, it is once, few, many or the class of an expanded clone; other rows omit it.

NA	15	TRBD1	TRBV9	TRBJ1-2	TGTGCCAGCAGCGTAGAAGGAGGGGGCGGTCAAGGCTACACCTTC	CASSVEGGGGQGYTF
few	14	TRBD2	TRBV29-1	TRBJ2-2	TGCAGCGTTGAAGGGACTAGAAGTTCCGGGGAGCTGTTTTTT	CSVEGTRSSGELFF
NA	18	TRBD2	TRBV5-1	TRBJ2-1	TGCGCCAGCAGCTTGCCCGCCCTAGCGGGCCTCCATATCAATGAGCAGTTCTTC	CASSLPALAGLHINEQFF
NA	19	NA	TRBV4-1	TRBJ1-6	TGCGCCAGCAGCCAAGGGTCTCTCTTAACCGGGGGATCGAATTCACCCCTCCACTTT	CASSQGSLLTGGSNSPLHF
NA	13	NA	TRBV5-5	TRBJ1-1	TGTGCCAGCAGCTTTCAAGGGGACACTGAAGCTTTCTTT	CASSFQGDTEAFF
NA	16	TRBD1	TRBV11-2	TRBJ1-1	TGTGCCAGCAAAAGGAACAGGGGGGTAGAGAACACTGAAGCTTTCTTT	CASKRNRGVENTEAFF
NA	13	TRBD2	TRBV13	TRBJ2-7	TGTGCCAGCAGCCCGACTAGCGAATACGAGCAGTACTTC	CASSPTSEYEQYF
NA	18	TRBD2	TRBV7-3	TRBJ2-5	TGTGCCAGCAGCTTAGCTAGCGGGGGGGCAGGTGGTCAAGAGACCCAGTACTTC	CASSLASGGAGGQETQYF
NA	15	NA	TRBV5-1	TRBJ2-3	TGCGCCAGCAGCTTGTCACTTGCGGGCGAAGATACGCAGTATTTT	CASSLSLAGEDTQYF
NA	14	TRBD2	TRBV7-6	TRBJ2-7	TGTGCCAGCAGCCCCCGGACTAGCCCCTACGAGCAGTACTTC	CASSPRTSPYEQYF
NA	12	NA	TRBV18	TRBJ2-7	TGTGCCAGCTCACCACAGACAGAAGAGCAGTACTTC	CASSPQTEEQYF
NA	15	NA	TRBV5-4	TRBJ2-3	TGTGCCAGCAGCTTATTTGGGAGTAGCACAGATACGCAGTATTTT	CASSLFGSSTDTQYF
NA	13	TRBD1	TRBV28	TRBJ1-4	TGTGCCACCACAGGGGCAACTAATGAAAAACTGTTTTTT	CATTGATNEKLFF
NA	13	NA	TRBV2	TRBJ2-5	TGTGCCACTTCGGGGGGCGGAGGGGAGACCCAGTACTTC	CATSGGGGETQYF
NA	15	TRBD1	TRBV19	TRBJ1-3	TGTGCCACCTCACCCCAGGGGGGCTATGGAAACACCATATATTTT	CATSPQGGYGNTIYF
NA	15	NA	TRBV19	TRBJ2-1	TGTGCCAGTAGTGCCACTAGCCCCCCCTACAATGAGCAGTTCTTC	CASSATSPPYNEQFF
NA	14	NA	TRBV7-9	TRBJ1-1	TGTGCCAGCAGCTTCGGACAGCTGAGGACTGAAGCTTTCTTT	CASSFGQLRTEAFF
NA	14	NA	TRBV20-1	TRBJ1-2	TGCAGTGCTAGTCTCTTACTAGCTAACTATGGCTACACCTTC	CSASLLLANYGYTF
once	15	NA	TRBV7-2	TRBJ2-5	TGTGCCAGCAGCCCCCTGGGCATACACCAAGAGACCCAGTACTTC	CASSPLGIHQETQYF
NA	12	TRBD1	TRBV6-5	TRBJ1-1	TGTGCCAGCAGTTATGACAGGGCTGAAGCTTTCTTT	CASSYDRAEAFF
NA	15	TRBD1	TRBV28	TRBJ2-1	TGTGCCAGCAGTTTAGAGCAGGGGGCTGGCGATGAGCAGTTCTTC	CASSLEQGAGDEQFF
NA	12	NA	TRBV9	TRBJ1-2	TGTGCCAGCAGCGTAGTCCAGGGTGGCTACACCTTC	CASSVVQGGYTF
NA	14	NA	TRBV19	TRBJ1-1	TGTGCCAGTAGTATAGGCCCAGGGGTAACTGAAGCTTTCTTT	CASSIGPGVTEAFF
NA	15	NA	TRBV7-2	TRBJ2-5	TGTGCCAGCAGCTTGTGGACAGCCCGGGGAGAGACCCAGTACTTC	CASSLWTARGETQYF
NA	18	TRBD2	TRBV4-2	TRBJ2-7	TGTGCCAGCAGCCAAGATTATAGTTTCAGGCGGGGGTCCTACGAGCAGTACTTC	CASSQDYSFRRGSYEQYF
few	16	NA	TRBV5-1	TRBJ1-5	TGCGCCAGCAGCTTGACAACAGGGACGGGCAATCAGCCCCAGCATTTT	CASSLTTGTGNQPQHF